Sequencing of this TCR beta chain was carried out in a study of beta chain features in type 1 diabetes. Study-level information: No patient-donor differences in age, gender, total cells or subset yield.

Expressed TCRB transcripts were sequenced, since all the RNA that had been isolated was reverse transcribed. The method was immunoSEQ multiplex PCR; TCRdb's version includes in-frame clones alone and lacks a portion of them. This sample has 620,000 or so clones, with 15% to 18% found just once. Sorting produced populations that all topped 95% purity. Study outcomes and limitations: When VDJ junctions were examined, type 1 diabetes patients showed fewer insertions and more deletions. The study notes PCR might favor shorter templates equally in patients and controls.

Comment on this clone: Its matching antigen is unknown.

This TCR derives from a man aged 18 to 29 in good health. Material for sequencing was naive CD4+ T cells from blood.

The CDR3 DNA follows: TGCGCCAGCAGCCCACAGGGAAGCTCTGGAAACACCATATATTTT. This codes for CASSPQGSSGNTIYF. The chain has TRBV5-1 and TRBJ1-3, with a tentative D call TRBD1 (6 bases). Germline-derived CDR1 and CDR2 are SGHRS and YFSETQ. The CDR3 consists of 15 residues. V lost 4 bases and J 0 bases, leaving 11 bases between the germline ends. The whole variable domain, filled in from reference TRBV5-1 and TRBJ1-3, reads KAGVTQTPRYLIKTRGQQVTLSCSPISGHRSVSWYQQTPGQGLQFLFEYFSETQRNKGNFPGRFSGRQFSNSRSEMNVSTLELGDSALYLCASSPQGSSGNTIYFGEGSWLTVV.